These 9 T cell receptor beta chains originate from one sample sequenced in a study of cytomegalovirus exposure and HLA in healthy donors. The PCR used 60 Vbeta and 13 Jbeta primers. Sequenced by immunoSEQ multiplex PCR; TCRdb stores in-frame clones only, minus some. The table includes fewer than 250,000 clones, about 80% detected once. Sequenced input: PBMCs. These receptors all stem from a woman in her thirties or forties in good health and CMV-seronegative.

The chain has TRBV27 and TRBJ1-4; 11 positions match TRBD1. Per the germline V gene, CDR1 is MNHEY and CDR2 is SMNVEV (reference sequence). The CDR3 has 14 amino acids. Trimming removed 6 bases from V and 8 bases from J; junction bases left unmatched: 5. The DNA of the CDR3 is TGTGCCAGCAGGCCGGGACAGGGGGGGGAAAAACTGTTTTTT. Amino acids: CASRPGQGGEKLFF.

V and J are TRBV25-1 and TRBJ2-4; TRBD1 aligns across 7 bases. The CDR3 has 14 residues. CDR1 and CDR2 from the germline V gene are MGHDK and SYGVNS. V shed 3 bases and J 9 bases; nucleotides not matched to a gene: 8. The CDR3 bases are TGTGCCAGCAGTGATCGGCAGGGGGTTGGCATTCAGTACTTC. Translation: CASSDRQGVGIQYF.

This clone was counted only a few times. V and J are TRBV11-2 and TRBJ2-3, with D unclear. Germline CDR1 is SGHAT and CDR2 is FQNNGV. Trimming removed 5 bases from V and 3 bases from J, with 6 bases in between. The CDR3 is 12 residues long. CDR3 bases: TGTGCCAGCAGCCCTACGACAGATACGCAGTATTTT. This codes for CASSPTTDTQYF.

Details on this clone: Since the CDR3 does not end with the conserved phenylalanine or tryptophan, this likely comes from a read error. The limits of the CDR3 on the DNA are not certain, so only TCRdb's listed CDR3 is given. The chain carries TRBV15 and TRBJ2-7; the D call TRBD2 from the table was never checked on the DNA. From germline, CDR1 is LNHNV and CDR2 YYDKDF (reference sequence). The CDR3 contains 13 residues when both ends are counted. The CDR3 spells CATSQEGLAGLGD.

This sequence joins TRBV18 and TRBJ2-7, with D maybe TRBD2 (6 bases). The CDR3 is made up of 14 amino acids. V was clipped by 6 bases and J by 0 bases, with 12 bases between them. The germline gives CDR1 KGHSH, CDR2 LQKENI. The CDR3 region is CASSRDSSSYEQYV. CDR3 nucleotides: TGTGCCAGCTCTCGGGACTCGAGCTCCTACGAGCAGTACGTC.

J is TRBJ2-2 and V is TRBV9; 10 nucleotides match TRBD2. CDR1 and CDR2 (germline): SGDLS, YYNGEE. This CDR3 is 18 amino acids long. J lost 0 bases, V lost 1 base, and 6 bases had no gene match. CDR3 DNA sequence: TGTGCCAGCAGCGTATCACTAGCGGGGTGGACGAACACCGGGGAGCTGTTTTTT. It is translated as CASSVSLAGWTNTGELFF.

DNA of the CDR3: TGTGCCATCAGTGACGGGACACAATACGAGCAGTACTTC. Encoded protein: CAISDGTQYEQYF. The V call is TRBV10-3, the J call TRBJ2-7; possible D gene TRBD1, 6 bases. Germline CDR1 and CDR2: ENHRY and SYGVKD. V was trimmed by 3 bases and J by 4 bases, leaving 10 bases between them. The CDR3 contains 13 residues.

The chain carries TRBV15 and TRBJ2-5; maybe TRBD2 (5 bases). The DNA end is more similar to TRBJ2-7, so the J call may be wrong. CDR3 length: 15 amino acids. Germline V CDR1 and CDR2: LNHNV, YYDKDF (reference sequence). The CDR3 DNA is TGTGCCACCAGCATGCCCGGGATCCCTCGGTACGAGCAGTACTTC. This sequence encodes CATSMPGIPRYEQYF.

The rearrangement links TRBV30 to TRBJ2-3; TRBD2 aligns across 8 bases. Germline V gives CDR1 GTSNPN, CDR2 SVGIG (reference sequence). V lost 5 bases, J lost 0 bases, and 7 bases stayed unmatched. The CDR3 totals 15 residues. The CDR3 DNA reads TGTGCCTGGGAACCGGGACTAGTGAGCACAGATACGCAGTATTTT. The encoded protein is CAWEPGLVSTDTQYF. Full variable domain (remainder filled in from reference TRBV30 and TRBJ2-3): SQTIHQWPATLVQPVGSPLSLECTVEGTSNPNLYWYRQAAGRGLQLLFYSVGIGQISSEVPQNLSASRPQDRQFILSSKKLLLSDSGFYLCAWEPGLVSTDTQYFGPGTRLTVL.